The 19 T cell receptor beta chains reported below all come from one sample, sequenced in a study of cytomegalovirus exposure and HLA in healthy donors. Clones were sequenced by immunoSEQ multiplex PCR, and TCRdb holds only the in-frame ones, with some missing. Among 67,000 or so clones listed, 85% to 95% were seen once. Specimen: PBMCs. These receptors originate from a man younger than 35 in good health and CMV-seropositive.

The table lists this clone with a count of one. This chain connects TRBV6-5 to TRBJ2-1; 10 positions agree with TRBD2. Germline CDR1 is MNHEY and CDR2 is SVGAGI. The CDR3 consists of 16 residues. The junction had 5 bases not matched to a gene; V was cut back by 2 bases and J by 4 bases. DNA of the CDR3: TGTGCCAGCAGTTACATAGCGGGGGGTACATACAATGAGCAGTTCTTC. Its protein is CASSYIAGGTYNEQFF.

V and J are TRBV18 and TRBJ2-1; 8 bases map to TRBD2. The trim removed 8 bases at V and 5 bases at J, leaving 5 bases unmatched. There are 13 residues in the CDR3. Germline CDR1 and CDR2: KGHSH and LQKENI. In nucleotides, the CDR3 is TGTGCCAGCACCGGGACTAGTCACAATGAGCAGTTCTTC. The encoded protein is CASTGTSHNEQFF.

V is TRBV18 and J is TRBJ1-2, with 9 bases matching TRBD1. The CDR3 loop spans 14 amino acids. V trimming: 3 bases; J trimming: 8 bases; junction bases outside the gene matches: 7. Germline V gives CDR1 KGHSH, CDR2 LQKENI. CDR3 bases: TGTGCCAGCTCACCGGGACAGGGATTAGGAGGCTACACCTTC. Protein product: CASSPGQGLGGYTF.

The rearrangement joins TRBV6-6 to TRBJ2-7; 11 bases fit TRBD1. Germline-derived CDR1 and CDR2 are MNHNY and SVGAGI (reference sequence). CDR3 length: 16 amino acids. Losses at the gene ends were 2 bases for V and 4 bases for J; bases not matched to a gene: 7. The CDR3 loop reads CASSYTRTGGTYEQYF. In DNA, the CDR3 is TGTGCCAGCAGTTACACCCGGACAGGGGGCACGTACGAGCAGTACTTC.

The chain carries TRBV5-6 and TRBJ2-2; the D gene is possibly TRBD2 (6 bases). Trimming cost V 2 bases and J 6 bases, with 14 bases left between them. The CDR3 sequence is 15 residues long. CDR1 and CDR2 from the germline V gene are SGHDT and YYEEEE. CDR3 loop: CASSFKQLAAGELFF. The CDR3 DNA follows: TGTGCCAGCAGCTTCAAACAACTAGCTGCCGGGGAGCTGTTTTTT.

The rearrangement links TRBV5-1 to TRBJ2-1, with 7 bases that match TRBD2. The V gene's germline CDR1 is SGHRS and CDR2 YFSETQ. V lost 2 bases to trimming and J lost 3 bases; unmatched junction nucleotides: 5. The CDR3 sequence is 15 residues long. CDR3 coding DNA: TGCGCCAGCAGCTTTTCTAGCGGATTCTACAATGAGCAGTTCTTC. Translated, it gives CASSFSSGFYNEQFF.

This clone is a singleton in its sample. Here the CDR3 DNA reads TGTGCCAGCAGCTTGGGTGGGGGGTCAGGCGATGAGCAGTTCTTC. Amino acid sequence: CASSLGGGSGDEQFF. This chain joins TRBV5-4 and TRBJ2-1, with a possible D match to TRBD2 (6 bases). The germline V gene has CDR1 SGHNT and CDR2 YYREEE (reference sequence). There are 15 residues in the CDR3. V dropped 0 bases and J dropped 8 bases, with 15 bases sitting between them.

The chain carries TRBV9 and TRBJ2-7, with D perhaps TRBD2 (6 bases). Looked up from germline, CDR1 is SGDLS and CDR2 is YYNGEE. This CDR3 is built from 14 residues. V was shortened by 2 bases and J by 4 bases, with 13 bases between the two germline ends. The CDR3 DNA sequence: TGTGCCAGCAGCGTCGGGGGTCCTTTGTACGAGCAGTACTTC. Protein sequence: CASSVGGPLYEQYF.

The V call is TRBV6-5, the J call TRBJ2-7, with 11 bases identical to TRBD1. V was clipped by 0 bases and J by 4 bases; unmatched bases: 5. The CDR3 length is 16 residues. The germline gives CDR1 MNHEY, CDR2 SVGAGI. CDR3 protein: CASSYSMGQGGYEQYF. The CDR3 DNA reads TGTGCCAGCAGTTACTCGATGGGACAGGGGGGTTACGAGCAGTACTTC.

The V gene is TRBV9, the J gene TRBJ2-1; 8 bases fit TRBD2. CDR3 size: 15 residues. V was pared by 4 bases and J by 5 bases, with 8 bases of the junction left unmatched. CDR1 is SGDLS and CDR2 is YYNGEE in the germline V gene. CDR3 amino acids: CASSPWDGGDNEQFF. DNA of the CDR3: TGTGCCAGCAGCCCTTGGGACGGGGGGGACAATGAGCAGTTCTTC.

The chain joins TRBV10-3 to TRBJ1-1, with a possible D match to TRBD1 (5 bases). The V and J ends lost 10 bases and 0 bases respectively, with 18 bases between them. The CDR3 length is 15 residues. Germline V gene data show CDR1 as ENHRY and CDR2 as SYGVKD. CDR3 protein: CATIGGGQMNTEAFF. The CDR3 coding sequence is TGTGCCACCATCGGCGGGGGTCAAATGAACACTGAAGCTTTCTTT.

This clone has only one observation. Sequence at one end of the junction differs from germline and may be a read error. The chain links TRBV18 to TRBJ1-1, with D tentatively TRBD1 (5 bases). Germline CDR1 and CDR2: KGHSH and LQKENI. The CDR3 spans 14 residues. The CDR3 nucleotides are TGTGCCAGCTCCCCACAGGAGATGAACACTGAAGCTTTCTTT. Its translation is CASSPQEMNTEAFF. Supplemented by reference TRBV18 and TRBJ1-1, the full variable domain reads NAGVMQNPRHLVRRRGQEARLRCSPMKGHSHVYWYRQLPEEGLKFMVYLQKENIIDESGMPKERFSAEFPKEGPSILRIQQVVRGDSAAYFCASSPQEMNTEAFFGQGTRLTVV.

The chain has TRBV2 and TRBJ2-2, with a possible D match to TRBD2 (5 bases). The V and J ends lost 5 bases and 2 bases respectively, with 6 bases between them. Germline CDR1 SNHLY, CDR2 FYNNEI. The CDR3 spans 13 residues. CDR3 nucleotide sequence: TGTGCCAGCAGTCGGGGAAACACCGGGGAGCTGTTTTTT. It is translated as CASSRGNTGELFF.

This clone was picked up one time. The rearrangement uses TRBV5-1 and TRBJ2-2; 10 bases map to TRBD2. The J segment lost 5 bases and the V segment lost 0 bases, leaving 4 bases of the junction unmatched. The CDR3 contains 16 residues. Per the germline V gene, CDR1 is SGHRS and CDR2 is YFSETQ. CDR3 protein: CASSLGLAGVTGELFF. The CDR3, as DNA: TGCGCCAGCAGCTTGGGCCTAGCGGGAGTGACCGGGGAGCTGTTTTTT.

V and J are TRBV5-1 and TRBJ2-3; 9 nucleotides line up with TRBD2. Germline V gene lookup returns CDR1 SGHRS and CDR2 YFSETQ. The CDR3 length is 16 residues. V shed 4 bases and J 2 bases; nucleotides not matched to a gene: 8. CDR3 sequence reads: CASSPGLASFTDTQYF. CDR3 coding DNA: TGCGCCAGCAGCCCGGGACTAGCCTCCTTCACAGATACGCAGTATTTT.

The rearrangement joins TRBV7-8 to TRBJ1-2, with 8 bases identical to TRBD1. V lost 6 bases, J lost 8 bases, and 8 bases stayed unmatched. Germline loops: CDR1 SGHVS, CDR2 FQNEAQ. This CDR3 comprises 13 residues. This CDR3 is CASRPGGAGGYTF. CDR3 nucleotides: TGTGCCAGCAGACCAGGGGGCGCAGGGGGCTACACCTTC.

This chain joins TRBV5-1 and TRBJ2-7; a weak D match, TRBD1 (5 bases). Trimming left V 2 bases short and J 5 bases short, with 17 bases between. The CDR3 sequence is 15 residues long. The germline gives CDR1 SGHRS, CDR2 YFSETQ. CDR3 sequence (DNA): TGCGCCAGCAGCTTAAGGGGTTTGGACCTACACGAGCAGTACTTC. Translated, it gives CASSLRGLDLHEQYF.

The chain links TRBV5-4 to TRBJ1-1; TRBD1 agrees at 8 bases. V shed 4 bases and J 2 bases; nucleotides not matched to a gene: 7. This CDR3 has 15 residues. Germline lookup yields CDR1 SGHNT and CDR2 YYREEE (reference sequence). The CDR3 DNA reads as TGTGCCAGCAGCCAACCGACAGGGGCCAACACTGAAGCTTTCTTT. Its translation is CASSQPTGANTEAFF.

The chain couples TRBV11-2 to TRBJ1-1; TRBD1 matches at 9 bases. Per germline, CDR1 SGHAT and CDR2 FQNNGV. The junction had 6 bases not matched to a gene; V was cut back by 6 bases and J by 4 bases. This CDR3 has 14 amino acids. The CDR3 DNA reads TGTGCCAGCAGGATCTACAGGGGGCCCACTGAAGCTTTCTTT. Encoded protein: CASRIYRGPTEAFF. Full variable domain (missing parts from reference TRBV11-2 and TRBJ1-1): EAGVAQSPRYKIIEKRQSVAFWCNPISGHATLYWYQQILGQGPKLLIQFQNNGVVDDSQLPKDRFSAERLKGVDSTLKIQPAKLEDSAVYLCASRIYRGPTEAFFGQGTRLTVV.